The 32 T cell receptor beta chains presented below share a single source sample, sequenced in a study of human T cells and chemical hapten exposure. The sample's time point: pre-sensitization, week 0. Treatment of the sample: therapeutic diphenylcyclopropenone sensitization with weekly scalp DPC. Via MiXCR, TCRdb re-called the RACE reads, giving one row per CDR3 protein. In the table there are tens of thousands of distinct CDR3 sequences, about 10% of which are singletons. The source material was whole blood, sampled in connection with sensitization to the hapten diphenylcyclopropenone (DPC). The receptors shown here come from a man aged 30 to 39 with alopecia areata. Some clones in this sample may be carry-over from other donors' samples.

The chain has TRBV6-6 and TRBJ2-1, with TRBD2 matching 7 bases. Germline V gene data show CDR1 as MNHNY and CDR2 as SVGAGI (reference sequence). There are 15 residues in the CDR3. Trimming cost V 2 bases and J 7 bases; bases outside gene matches: 8. The CDR3 bases are TGTGCCAGCAGTTACGGGGTTGGGGGAGGGAATGAGCAGTTCTTC. Translating it yields CASSYGVGGGNEQFF.

In its sample, this clonotype was seen many times. This chain joins TRBV7-9 and TRBJ1-4; D is undetermined. Germline V lookup: CDR1 SEHNR, CDR2 FQNEAQ (reference sequence). This CDR3 comprises 13 residues. V lost 4 bases and J lost 9, with 12 bases in between. The DNA for the CDR3 is TGTGCCAGCAGCTCCCCCCGCCAACAAAAACTGTTTTTT. It yields the protein CASSSPRQQKLFF.

This clonotype came up many times. This sequence joins TRBV7-9 and TRBJ2-2; TRBD2 matches 9 bases. This CDR3 has 17 amino acids. The V gene's germline CDR1 is SEHNR and CDR2 FQNEAQ (reference sequence). V dropped 7 bases and J dropped 4; count of bases not matched to a gene: 13. CDR3 in amino acids: CASKPLLAGGGTGELFF. The DNA for the CDR3 is TGTGCCAGCAAACCCCTCCTGGCGGGAGGGGGCACCGGGGAGCTGTTTTTT.

The CDR3 region has the DNA TGTGCCAGCAGTTACTTCGGGGGGACCGGGGAGCTGTTTTTT. Amino acid sequence: CASSYFGGTGELFF. The rearrangement links TRBV6-5 to TRBJ2-2; TRBD2 matches 7 bases. The V and J ends lost 1 base and 5 bases, in that order; junction bases with no gene match: 1. The CDR3 extends over 14 amino acids. The germline gives CDR1 MNHEY, CDR2 SVGAGI.

The sample holds many counts of this clonotype. The CDR3 region is CASSEQKPTTGDFGEKLFF. The CDR3 coding sequence is TGTGCCAGCAGTGAACAAAAACCAACGACAGGGGACTTTGGGGAAAAACTGTTTTTT. The chain combines TRBV25-1 with TRBJ1-4, with 8 bases lining up with TRBD1. The germline CDR1 and CDR2 sequences are MGHDK and SYGVNS. Trimming cost V 2 bases and J 8 bases; bases outside gene matches: 19. The CDR3 covers 19 residues. Variable domain in full (rest from reference TRBV25-1 and TRBJ1-4): EADIYQTPRYLVIGTGKKITLECSQTMGHDKMYWYQQDPGMELHLIHYSYGVNSTEKGDLSSESTVSRIRTEHFPLTLESARPSHTSQYLCASSEQKPTTGDFGEKLFFGSGTQLSVL.

This clonotype was detected a few times. The V call is TRBV5-6, the J call TRBJ2-7, with 7 bases matching TRBD1. Germline CDR1 SGHDT, CDR2 YYEEEE. The CDR3 totals 13 residues. The trim removed 4 bases at V and 6 bases at J, leaving 7 bases unmatched. Written as DNA, the CDR3 is TGTGCCAGCAGCACAGGACAGGCTCCCGAGCAGTACGTC. Protein product: CASSTGQAPEQYV.

This clonotype has a handful of counts. This chain connects TRBV6-2 or TRBV6-3 to TRBJ1-2; no firm D call. Deletions cut 0 bases from V and 2 bases from J, with 4 bases between. The germline V gene encodes CDR1 MNHEY and CDR2 SVGEGT. CDR3 length: 13 amino acids. The CDR3 DNA reads TGTGCCAGCAGTTACTCGCCAAACTATGGCTACACCTTC. It is translated as CASSYSPNYGYTF.

This clonotype was seen ten or more times. The chain has TRBV6-6 and TRBJ2-4; D remains unclear. This CDR3 spans 13 amino acids. The germline V gene encodes CDR1 MNHNY and CDR2 SVGAGI (reference sequence). The V gene lost 6 bases and the J gene lost 2 bases, with 8 bases spanning the gap. In DNA form, the CDR3 reads TGTGCCAGCAGGCAGAAAACCAAAAACATTCAGTACTTC. Translation gives CASRQKTKNIQYF.

The genes are TRBV11-2 and TRBJ2-1; TRBD2 aligns across 7 bases. Germline CDR1 and CDR2: SGHAT and FQNNGV. Germline trimming cut 4 bases from V and 0 bases from J; bases unmatched to any gene: 3. The length of the CDR3 is 15 residues. The CDR3 spells CASSSSGTSYNEQFF. The CDR3 DNA reads TGTGCCAGCAGCTCCAGCGGGACCTCCTACAATGAGCAGTTCTTC.

This clonotype was detected ten times or more. This chain links TRBV28 with TRBJ1-5, with D possibly TRBD1 on 5 matching bases. CDR1 and CDR2 (germline): MDHEN, SYDVKM. The germline V and J ends were trimmed by 7 bases and 4 bases, with 14 bases remaining between them. This CDR3 region has 14 residues. Here the CDR3 reads CASTPPGGNQPQHF. The CDR3, as DNA: TGTGCCAGCACTCCCCCCGGGGGAAATCAGCCCCAGCATTTT.

At least ten counts were recorded for this clonotype. J is TRBJ2-5 and V is TRBV7-2; 9 positions match TRBD2. The CDR3 consists of 15 residues. J lost 1 base, V lost 6 bases, and 6 bases had no gene match. The germline CDR1 and CDR2 sequences are SGHTA and FQGNSA. CDR3 coding DNA: TGTGCCAGCAGGAAGACTAGCGGACGCCAAGAGACCCAGTACTTC. Protein: CASRKTSGRQETQYF.

The chain uses TRBV4-2 and TRBJ2-1; D not certain. This CDR3 is built from 11 residues. With 0 bases removed from V and 12 bases from J, the gap between germline ends came to 6 bases. Per germline, CDR1 LGHNA and CDR2 YNFKEQ. CDR3 sequence: CASSQDGGQFF. The CDR3 region has the DNA TGTGCCAGCAGCCAAGATGGTGGGCAGTTCTTC.

The chain carries TRBV12-3 or TRBV12-4 and TRBJ1-1; D perhaps matches TRBD1 (5 bases). The ends were cut back, 5 bases at V and 7 bases at J, with 20 bases in the middle. The CDR3 contains 15 residues. The CDR3 here is CASSPDSPQPLEAFF. DNA of the CDR3: TGTGCCAGCAGTCCAGACAGTCCCCAGCCCCTTGAAGCTTTCTTT.

This clonotype appeared a few times. The V gene is TRBV7-8, the J gene TRBJ1-1; TRBD1 might be the D (5 bases). This CDR3 has 16 amino acids. Trimming removed 1 base from V and 4 bases from J, with 16 bases in between. Germline V gives CDR1 SGHVS, CDR2 FQNEAQ. The CDR3 DNA sequence: TGTGCCAGCAGCTTAGTGTGGGCAGGGCCCTCCACTGAAGCTTTCTTT. This sequence encodes CASSLVWAGPSTEAFF.

This clonotype was seen only a few times. V and J are TRBV10-3 and TRBJ1-2; D not certain. The CDR3 spans 13 residues. V lost 4 bases and J lost 2, with 8 bases in between. Germline V gene lookup returns CDR1 ENHRY and CDR2 SYGVKD. The CDR3 spells CAISAQINYGYTF. CDR3 bases: TGTGCCATCAGTGCTCAAATAAACTATGGCTACACCTTC.

This clonotype was seen ten or more times. This rearrangement joins TRBV6-2 or TRBV6-3 to TRBJ1-5; D not certain. Germline assignment: CDR1 MNHEY and CDR2 SVGEGT. The CDR3 is 13 amino acids. Trimming shortened V by 9 bases and J by 6 bases, and 15 bases separated the two germline ends. CDR3 DNA sequence: TGTGCCAGATCCTACACGGCGGGTCAGCCCCAGCATTTT. Residues: CARSYTAGQPQHF.

In this sample, this clonotype turned up many times. The gene calls are TRBV18 and TRBJ2-1; 10 bases align to TRBD1. The CDR3 is 16 amino acids. V was pared by 6 bases and J by 6 bases, with 11 bases of the junction left unmatched. CDR1 and CDR2 (germline): KGHSH, LQKENI. CDR3 amino acids: CASSRAGTGVSNEQFF. The CDR3 nucleotides read TGTGCCAGCTCCCGGGCCGGGACAGGGGTAAGCAATGAGCAGTTCTTC.

In its sample, this clonotype was seen many times. The chain uses TRBV19 and TRBJ2-1, with no clear D. V dropped 0 bases and J dropped 9 bases, with 12 bases sitting between them. Germline CDR1 and CDR2: LNHDA and SQIVND (reference sequence). The CDR3 runs 14 residues. CDR3 sequence reads: CASSIDGAHPEQFF. CDR3 nucleotides: TGTGCCAGTAGTATAGATGGAGCACACCCTGAGCAGTTCTTC.

This clonotype has ten or more counts. The genes are TRBV24-1 and TRBJ2-5; D is undetermined. CDR1 is KGHDR and CDR2 is SFDVKD in the germline V gene. Trimming stripped 1 base from V and 2 bases from J, with 13 bases between. This CDR3 is built from 16 residues. The DNA of the CDR3 is TGTGCCACCAGTGATTTTATCGTGACCTTTCAAGAGACCCAGTACTTC. This gives the protein CATSDFIVTFQETQYF.

The table lists this clonotype with a few counts. The chain joins TRBV29-1 to TRBJ2-1; D unresolved. Trimming took 7 bases from V and 5 from J, leaving 6 bases between them. The CDR3 spans 10 residues. CDR1 and CDR2 (germline): SQVTM, ANQGSEA. CDR3 DNA sequence: TGCAGCGCTCGAAACAATGAGCAGTTCTTC. Translated: CSARNNEQFF.

The table lists this clonotype with a few counts. The V call is TRBV10-3, the J call TRBJ1-2; D call uncertain. Germline V gene lookup returns CDR1 ENHRY and CDR2 SYGVKD. The CDR3 covers 14 residues. With 3 bases removed from V and 1 base from J, the gap between germline ends came to 9 bases. CDR3 nucleotides: TGTGCCATCAGTGACAGGAACCTTAACTATGGCTACACCTTC. The encoded protein is CAISDRNLNYGYTF.

The chain uses TRBV5-1 and TRBJ2-2; perhaps TRBD1 as D (6 bases). Trimming removed 4 bases at V and 1 base at J, with 11 bases between. CDR1 SGHRS and CDR2 YFSETQ come from the germline V gene. The CDR3 spans 15 residues. The CDR3 sequence: CASSEGTRNTGELFF. The CDR3 DNA is TGCGCCAGCAGCGAAGGGACACGGAACACCGGGGAGCTGTTTTTT.

This clonotype turned up a few times. V usage is TRBV7-2 and J usage is TRBJ2-3, with D perhaps TRBD2 (7 bases). The V and J ends lost 2 bases and 5 bases respectively, with 8 bases between them. CDR3 size: 13 residues. Per germline, CDR1 SGHTA and CDR2 FQGNSA. CDR3 in DNA: TGTGCCAGCAGCTTAAGGGGGGGAGATACGCAGTATTTT. This gives the protein CASSLRGGDTQYF.

CDR3 DNA: TGCAGTGCTAGAGATGAGGTCACCGGGGAGCTGTTTTTT. Amino acids: CSARDEVTGELFF. The chain joins TRBV20-1 to TRBJ2-2; D uncertain. Germline CDR1 is DFQATT and CDR2 is SNEGSKA (reference sequence). The CDR3 has 13 residues. The V and J ends lost 0 bases and 4 bases respectively, with 6 bases between them.

This clonotype was observed many times. The chain recombines TRBV10-2 with TRBJ2-7, with 9 bases lining up with TRBD2. Germline V gene lookup returns CDR1 WSHSY and CDR2 SAAADI. The CDR3 runs to 17 residues. Trimming took 6 bases from V and 3 from J; bases not matched to a gene: 15. The CDR3 reads CASRDGVRREGRYEQYV. DNA for the CDR3: TGCGCCAGCAGGGACGGGGTGAGGCGGGAGGGACGCTACGAGCAGTACGTC.

The sample holds a few counts of this clonotype. The chain links TRBV10-3 to TRBJ1-3; 8 bases map to TRBD1. Germline CDR1 reads ENHRY; CDR2 reads SYGVKD. Trimming removed 6 bases from V and 4 bases from J; junction bases left unmatched: 14. This CDR3 is 17 amino acids long. CDR3 DNA: TGTGCCATCAGAAGTTTAGGACAGGGCAGGTCCGGAAACACCATATATTTT. Translation gives CAIRSLGQGRSGNTIYF.

By frequency in the sample, this clonotype is large. The V and J genes are TRBV7-2 and TRBJ2-1; 7 bases agree with TRBD2. Germline CDR1 reads SGHTA; CDR2 reads FQGNSA. V was clipped by 2 bases and J by 7 bases; unmatched bases: 5. The CDR3 runs to 14 residues. The CDR3 coding sequence is TGTGCCAGCAGCTTAATAGCGGGTGCGAATGAGCAGTTCTTC. This codes for CASSLIAGANEQFF.

The gene calls are TRBV20-1 and TRBJ2-3; TRBD2 might be the D (6 bases). The CDR3 sequence is 15 residues long. The V gene lost 1 base and the J gene lost 1 base, with 12 bases spanning the gap. CDR1 is DFQATT, CDR2 SNEGSKA, per germline (reference sequence). CDR3 region: CSARVQGGGTDTQYF. The CDR3 DNA is TGCAGTGCTAGAGTGCAGGGAGGTGGCACAGATACGCAGTATTTT.

This clonotype showed up many times. The rearrangement links TRBV20-1 to TRBJ2-5; no reliable D call. This CDR3 is 14 amino acids long. The germline gives CDR1 DFQATT, CDR2 SNEGSKA (reference sequence). Deletions cut 3 bases from V and 4 bases from J, with 15 bases between. Here the CDR3 reads CSARGQSNRETQYF. The CDR3 DNA sequence: TGCAGTGCTAGGGGCCAGTCCAACCGAGAGACCCAGTACTTC.

This clonotype was seen ten or more times. This chain joins TRBV5-6 and TRBJ1-1, with D possibly matching TRBD1 (5 bases). Germline V gene lookup returns CDR1 SGHDT and CDR2 YYEEEE. The CDR3 length is 13 residues. V lost 3 bases and J lost 0, with 6 bases in between. CDR3 coding DNA: TGTGCCAGCAGCTGGACACTGAACACTGAAGCTTTCTTT. Translation gives CASSWTLNTEAFF.

This clonotype was observed many times. This chain links TRBV3-1 with TRBJ1-1; D ambiguous. Germline CDR1 LGHDT, CDR2 YNNKEL (reference sequence). V dropped 1 base and J dropped 10 bases, with 16 bases sitting between them. The CDR3 has 14 residues. The CDR3 loop is CASSQVSSVAGAFF. CDR3 DNA: TGTGCCAGCAGCCAAGTGTCTTCAGTCGCAGGAGCTTTCTTT.

This clonotype was seen only a few times. The DNA for the CDR3 is TGTGCCAGCAGCCAAGACAGGGGAAGTGCTGGCTACACCTTC. This encodes CASSQDRGSAGYTF. The V and J genes are TRBV4-2 and TRBJ1-2; D perhaps matches TRBD1 (6 bases). With 0 bases removed from V and 7 bases from J, the gap between germline ends came to 12 bases. Germline values: CDR1 LGHNA, CDR2 YNFKEQ. The CDR3 is 14 residues long.